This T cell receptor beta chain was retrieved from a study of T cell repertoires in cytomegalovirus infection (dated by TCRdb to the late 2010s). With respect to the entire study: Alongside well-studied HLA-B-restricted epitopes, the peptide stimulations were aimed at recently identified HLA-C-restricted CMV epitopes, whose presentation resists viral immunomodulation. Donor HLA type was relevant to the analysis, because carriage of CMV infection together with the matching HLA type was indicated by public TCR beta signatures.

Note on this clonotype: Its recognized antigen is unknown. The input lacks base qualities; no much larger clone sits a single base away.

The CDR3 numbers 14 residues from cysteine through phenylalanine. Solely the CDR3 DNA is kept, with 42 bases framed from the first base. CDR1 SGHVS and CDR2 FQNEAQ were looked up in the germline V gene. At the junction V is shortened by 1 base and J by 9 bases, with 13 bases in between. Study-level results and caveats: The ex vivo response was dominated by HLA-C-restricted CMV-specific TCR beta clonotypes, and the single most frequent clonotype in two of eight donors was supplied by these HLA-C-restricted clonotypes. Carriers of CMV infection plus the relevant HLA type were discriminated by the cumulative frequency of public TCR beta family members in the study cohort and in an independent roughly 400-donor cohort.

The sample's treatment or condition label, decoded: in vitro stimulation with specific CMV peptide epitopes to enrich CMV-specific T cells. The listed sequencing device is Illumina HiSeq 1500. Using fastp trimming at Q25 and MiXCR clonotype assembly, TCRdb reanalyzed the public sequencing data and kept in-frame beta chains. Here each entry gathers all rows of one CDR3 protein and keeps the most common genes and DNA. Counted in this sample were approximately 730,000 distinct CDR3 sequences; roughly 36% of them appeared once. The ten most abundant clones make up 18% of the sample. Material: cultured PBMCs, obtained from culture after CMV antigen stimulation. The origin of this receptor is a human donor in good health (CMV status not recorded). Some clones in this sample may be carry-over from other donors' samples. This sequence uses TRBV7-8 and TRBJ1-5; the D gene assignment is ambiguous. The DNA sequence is TGTGCCAGCAGCTTAGGGGGAGCAATCATGCCCCAGCATTTT. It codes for CASSLGGAIMPQHF.